The clone carrying this T cell receptor (beta chain) appeared once. This entry belongs to a study of blood T cell repertoires in COVID-19. Whole-study context: COVID-19 samples from acute and convalescent phases originated in the United States, Italy and Spain. T cells, B-cell-depleted T cells, or PBMCs provided the cDNA or gDNA that served as material.

The assay was immunoSEQ multiplex PCR, and TCRdb's table has in-frame clones only and misses some. Of roughly 170,000 clones in the sample, 79% were seen once. The CDR3 is 16 residues long. Germline V CDR1 and CDR2: MGHRA, YSYEKL. Germline trimming cut 2 bases from V and 4 bases from J; bases unmatched to any gene: 6. This clonotype was sampled from an older woman with COVID-19, enrolled during active disease. The sequenced sample consisted of peripheral blood. This chain connects TRBV4-1 to TRBJ1-4; 8 positions agree with TRBD1. This CDR3 is CASSQFQQGGNEKLFF. The CDR3 DNA sequence: TGCGCCAGCAGCCAATTTCAACAGGGGGGTAATGAAAAACTGTTTTTT.